This T cell receptor (beta chain) was identified during a study of B cell selection in AIRE deficiency. The length of the CDR3 is 14 residues. Trimming took 2 bases from V and 2 from J, leaving 10 bases between them. Looked up from germline, CDR1 is SGHDT and CDR2 is YYEEEE. Concerning this clone itself: The antigen is not known.

Regulatory T cells were sorted as CD4+CD25hiCD127low/negative cells. Overall study results and limits: Patient Tconv cells held approximately 30% of Treg sequences shared by healthy donors.

Profiling relied on immunoSEQ multiplex PCR, and the TCRdb table lists in-frame clones only, not all of them. Of more than 12,000 clones in the sample, about 92% are singletons; the top ten hold around 1%. This TCR came from a human donor with AIRE deficiency. Source material: Tregs sorted from PBMCs. This rearrangement joins TRBV5-6 to TRBJ1-2; tentatively, D is TRBD1 (6 bases). Written as DNA, the CDR3 is TGTGCCAGCAGCTTTACAGGGAGAAACTATGGCTACACCTTC. Its protein is CASSFTGRNYGYTF.